This is a list of T cell receptor beta chains from one sample in a study of Ad26.COV2.S vaccination and SARS-CoV-2 variants. TCRdb keeps only in-frame clones here, not all; method: immunoSEQ multiplex PCR. The table records more than 250,000 clones, around 87% of them present only once. Sequences were derived from peripheral blood, sampled in a trial of Ad26.COV2.S vaccine versus placebo. The receptors shown here come from a person aged 18-60 years who received the Ad26.COV2.S COVID-19 vaccine or a placebo. The CDR3 runs from the conserved cysteine through the conserved F or W. The order of the fields is J gene, V gene, clone size, D gene, CDR3 DNA, CDR3 protein. The D gene is left open where the match is weak. The size of a clone is reported for some rows only, either as once, few or many, or as a class for expanded clones.

J: TRBJ2-7
V: TRBV7-7
size: -
D: -
DNA: TGTGCCAGCAGCTTAGCGGGAGGTAACGAGCAGTACTTC
CDR3: CASSLAGGNEQYF

J: TRBJ2-7
V: TRBV29-1
size: -
D: -
DNA: TGCAGCGTTGAAGAACGGGGGTCCTACGAGCAGTACTTC
CDR3: CSVEERGSYEQYF

J: TRBJ2-1
V: TRBV12-3/TRBV12-4
size: -
D: -
DNA: TGTGCCAGCCGGGACTTCTCCTACAATGAGCAGTTCTTC
CDR3: CASRDFSYNEQFF

J: TRBJ1-1
V: TRBV27
size: -
D: TRBD1
DNA: TGTGCCAGCAGCAGTTCCGGGACAGGGAACACTGAAGCTTTCTTT
CDR3: CASSSSGTGNTEAFF

J: TRBJ1-1
V: TRBV18
size: -
D: -
DNA: TGTGCCAGCTCACCATATGGGGTGGGGAACACTGAAGCTTTCTTT
CDR3: CASSPYGVGNTEAFF

J: TRBJ1-2
V: TRBV5-1
size: -
D: -
DNA: TGCGCCAGCAGCTTGGATACAGCTAACTATGGCTACACCTTC
CDR3: CASSLDTANYGYTF

J: TRBJ1-1
V: TRBV18
size: -
D: -
DNA: TGTGCCAGCTCACAGGGGGAGCACCCGAACACTGAAGCTTTCTTT
CDR3: CASSQGEHPNTEAFF

J: TRBJ2-3
V: TRBV27
size: -
D: TRBD2
DNA: TGTGCCAGCAGCTCCGGGACTAGCGGGAGATCAGCGCAGTATTTT
CDR3: CASSSGTSGRSAQYF

J: TRBJ1-4
V: TRBV7-2
size: -
D: -
DNA: TGTGCCAGCAGCTTAGTGGGAGGGGTCAATGAAAAACTGTTTTTT
CDR3: CASSLVGGVNEKLFF

J: TRBJ2-1
V: TRBV29-1
size: -
D: -
DNA: TGCAGCGTTGCCCCTACTTTTAATGAGCAGTTCTTC
CDR3: CSVAPTFNEQFF

J: TRBJ1-3
V: TRBV6-6
size: -
D: -
DNA: TGTGCCAGCAGTCGGACAAGAAGCCCTGGAAACACCATATATTTT
CDR3: CASSRTRSPGNTIYF

J: TRBJ1-2
V: TRBV19
size: -
D: TRBD1
DNA: TGTGCCAGTAGTATTTCACAGGGGAGAGGCGGCTACACCTTC
CDR3: CASSISQGRGGYTF

J: TRBJ2-1
V: TRBV9
size: -
D: -
DNA: TGTGCCAGCAGCGTAGCCGGGACGGGAACCTACAATGAGCAGTTCTTC
CDR3: CASSVAGTGTYNEQFF

J: TRBJ2-7
V: TRBV3-1/TRBV3-2
size: -
D: -
DNA: TGTGCCAGCAGCCAAAAATCGACTTCCTACGAGCAGTACTTC
CDR3: CASSQKSTSYEQYF

J: TRBJ2-2
V: TRBV9
size: -
D: -
DNA: TGTGCCAGCAGCGATTCCCAGTTCACCGGGGAGCTGTTTTTT
CDR3: CASSDSQFTGELFF

J: TRBJ1-6
V: TRBV9
size: -
D: TRBD1
DNA: TGTGCCAGCAGCGTAGAGGGACAGTATAATTCACCCCTCCACTTT
CDR3: CASSVEGQYNSPLHF

J: TRBJ1-5
V: TRBV12-5
size: -
D: TRBD1
DNA: TGTGCTAGTGGTTCCGCCCGGGACAGCTACAATCAGCCCCAGCATTTT
CDR3: CASGSARDSYNQPQHF

J: TRBJ1-4
V: TRBV7-2
size: -
D: -
DNA: TGTGCCAGCAGCTTACAGGAGGGAGAAAAACTGTTTTTT
CDR3: CASSLQEGEKLFF

J: TRBJ2-7
V: TRBV6-2/TRBV6-3
size: -
D: TRBD1
DNA: TGTGCCAGCAGTTACACGTCCCGGGACAGGCCTGGAGACGAGCAGTACTTC
CDR3: CASSYTSRDRPGDEQYF

J: TRBJ1-3
V: TRBV7-9
size: -
D: -
DNA: TGTGCCAGCAGCTTAGCTTGGACCTCTGGAAACACCATATATTTT
CDR3: CASSLAWTSGNTIYF

J: TRBJ1-2
V: TRBV12-3/TRBV12-4
size: -
D: -
DNA: TGTGCCAGCACCAGGACGTTAAACTATGGCTACACCTTC
CDR3: CASTRTLNYGYTF

J: TRBJ1-4
V: TRBV19
size: -
D: TRBD1
DNA: TGTGCCAGTAGTCTAACCGGGACAGGGGGCGCGACTAATGAAAAACTGTTTTTT
CDR3: CASSLTGTGGATNEKLFF

J: TRBJ1-1
V: TRBV3-1/TRBV3-2
size: -
D: -
DNA: TGTGCCAGCAGCCACTTGTCCGGCACTGAAGCTTTCTTT
CDR3: CASSHLSGTEAFF

J: TRBJ1-1
V: TRBV7-9
size: few
D: TRBD1
DNA: TGTGCCAGCAGCTTCGCGACAGGGGACACTGAAGCTTTCTTT
CDR3: CASSFATGDTEAFF

J: TRBJ2-1
V: TRBV27
size: -
D: -
DNA: TGTGCCAGCAGTTTACAGGGACGTTCGGAGATTGGTCGGTTCTTC
CDR3: CASSLQGRSEIGRFF

J: TRBJ1-1
V: TRBV3-1/TRBV3-2
size: -
D: TRBD1
DNA: TGTGCCAGCAGCGCCGGGACAGGGATAAGGACTGAAGCTTTCTTT
CDR3: CASSAGTGIRTEAFF

J: TRBJ2-7
V: TRBV30
size: -
D: TRBD1
DNA: TGTGCCTGGACCCACCCACAGGGGTACGAGCAGTACTTC
CDR3: CAWTHPQGYEQYF

J: TRBJ1-1
V: TRBV6-2/TRBV6-3
size: -
D: -
DNA: TGTGCCAGCAGTTACTCAGGACAGAAAGGGAACACTGAGGCTTTCTTT
CDR3: CASSYSGQKGNTEAFF

J: TRBJ2-4
V: TRBV6-5
size: once
D: TRBD2
DNA: TGTGCCAGCGTCGTGGGGAGGGTTGGAGGGAACATTCAGTACTTC
CDR3: CASVVGRVGGNIQYF

J: TRBJ2-1
V: TRBV5-4
size: -
D: -
DNA: TGTGCCAGCAGCTCCCCCGGGGCCTACAATGAGCAGTTCTTC
CDR3: CASSSPGAYNEQFF

J: TRBJ2-5
V: TRBV13
size: -
D: TRBD2
DNA: TGTGCCAGCAGCACCGGGGGGGGGCAAGAGACCCAGTACTTC
CDR3: CASSTGGGQETQYF

J: TRBJ1-1
V: TRBV6-5
size: once
D: -
DNA: TGTGCCAGCAGTTACTCCGGGGCCGCGAACACTGAAGCTTTCTTT
CDR3: CASSYSGAANTEAFF

J: TRBJ1-3
V: TRBV5-1
size: -
D: TRBD1
DNA: TGCGCCAGCAGCGCCACAGGGGACCTCTCTGGAAACACCATATATTTT
CDR3: CASSATGDLSGNTIYF

J: TRBJ1-1
V: TRBV27
size: -
D: -
DNA: TGTGCCAGCAGTTACGGACTGAACACTGAAGCTTTCTTT
CDR3: CASSYGLNTEAFF

J: TRBJ1-2
V: TRBV7-6
size: -
D: TRBD1
DNA: TGTGCCAGCAGCTGGGACAGGAACTATGGCTACACCTTC
CDR3: CASSWDRNYGYTF

J: TRBJ1-2
V: TRBV12-3/TRBV12-4
size: -
D: -
DNA: TGTGCCAGCAGTTTTGAGAGGGGCTGGGGCTACACCTTC
CDR3: CASSFERGWGYTF

J: TRBJ2-1
V: TRBV7-2
size: -
D: -
DNA: TGTGCCAGCAGCCCCATGTTCACCGGAGGGGATGAGCAGTTCTTC
CDR3: CASSPMFTGGDEQFF

J: TRBJ1-1
V: TRBV5-4
size: -
D: TRBD1
DNA: TGTGCCAGCAGACATCTTACAGGGGCGGGCACTGAAGCTTTCTTT
CDR3: CASRHLTGAGTEAFF

J: TRBJ2-7
V: TRBV30
size: -
D: TRBD2
DNA: TGTGCCTGGAGTGTAGGGCTAGCGGGGGGCGAGCAGTACTTC
CDR3: CAWSVGLAGGEQYF

J: TRBJ2-1
V: TRBV12-3/TRBV12-4
size: -
D: TRBD1
DNA: TGTGCCAGCAGGTACAGGGGTGTGAATGAGCAGTTCTTC
CDR3: CASRYRGVNEQFF

J: TRBJ1-4
V: TRBV15
size: -
D: -
DNA: TGTGCCACCAGCGACCCACCAACTAATGAAAAACTGTTTTTT
CDR3: CATSDPPTNEKLFF

J: TRBJ1-6
V: TRBV5-5
size: -
D: -
DNA: TGTGCCAGCAGCTTGGTACAGTTTAATTCACCCCTCCACTTT
CDR3: CASSLVQFNSPLHF

J: TRBJ1-2
V: TRBV5-1
size: few
D: -
DNA: TGCGCCAGCAGCCCCGACAGGCTATTTTTTGGCTACACCTTC
CDR3: CASSPDRLFFGYTF

J: TRBJ2-5
V: TRBV6-5
size: -
D: -
DNA: TGTGCCAGCAGTTTTACAGGGCTGAGAGGAGAGACCCAGTACTTC
CDR3: CASSFTGLRGETQYF

J: TRBJ1-2
V: TRBV2
size: few
D: -
DNA: TGTGCCAGCAGTCTCCAGTTCTCTAACTATGGCTACACCTTC
CDR3: CASSLQFSNYGYTF

J: TRBJ2-7
V: TRBV27
size: -
D: -
DNA: TGTGCCAGCAGGAGAAACGGGGTAAGCTCCTACGAGCAGTACTTC
CDR3: CASRRNGVSSYEQYF

J: TRBJ2-1
V: TRBV2
size: -
D: -
DNA: TGTGCCAGCAATGGCCAAGGGAGGTCCTACAATGAGCAGTTCTTC
CDR3: CASNGQGRSYNEQFF

J: TRBJ1-4
V: TRBV7-9
size: -
D: -
DNA: TGTGCCAGCAGACCCCGGGACGGTAATGAAAAACTGTTTTTT
CDR3: CASRPRDGNEKLFF

J: TRBJ2-3
V: TRBV7-8
size: -
D: TRBD2
DNA: TGTGCCAGCAGCTTAGTTCTAGCGGGTGTGCGGGAAGATACGCAGTATTTT
CDR3: CASSLVLAGVREDTQYF

J: TRBJ2-1
V: TRBV6-5
size: -
D: -
DNA: TGTGCCAGCAGTTACGCGACTCTTTACAATGAGCAGTTCTTC
CDR3: CASSYATLYNEQFF

J: TRBJ2-2
V: TRBV7-3
size: -
D: TRBD2
DNA: TGTGCCAGCAGCTTATCCGCTAGCGGGGTGACCGGGGAGCTGTTTTTT
CDR3: CASSLSASGVTGELFF

J: TRBJ2-1
V: TRBV5-1
size: once
D: -
DNA: TGCGCCAGCAGCTCGACCCCCGATGATGAGCAGTTCTTC
CDR3: CASSSTPDDEQFF

J: TRBJ2-1
V: TRBV29-1
size: -
D: -
DNA: TGCAGCGTGTCCCCCCGGGGCGGGAACACCTACAATGAGCAGTTCTTC
CDR3: CSVSPRGGNTYNEQFF

J: TRBJ1-1
V: TRBV7-8
size: -
D: -
DNA: TGTGCCAGCAGCCTGGACATGAACACTGAAGCTTTCTTT
CDR3: CASSLDMNTEAFF

J: TRBJ1-5
V: TRBV27
size: once
D: TRBD1
DNA: TGTGCCAGCAGTCGGGGACAGCCAAATCAGCCCCAGCATTTT
CDR3: CASSRGQPNQPQHF

J: TRBJ2-7
V: TRBV28
size: -
D: TRBD1
DNA: TGTGCCAGCAGTTTCACAGGGGGCGCGAGACACTTC
CDR3: CASSFTGGARHF

J: TRBJ1-1
V: TRBV7-2
size: -
D: TRBD1
DNA: TGTGCCAGCAGCACAGATTACAGGGGGTATACTGAAGCTTTCTTT
CDR3: CASSTDYRGYTEAFF